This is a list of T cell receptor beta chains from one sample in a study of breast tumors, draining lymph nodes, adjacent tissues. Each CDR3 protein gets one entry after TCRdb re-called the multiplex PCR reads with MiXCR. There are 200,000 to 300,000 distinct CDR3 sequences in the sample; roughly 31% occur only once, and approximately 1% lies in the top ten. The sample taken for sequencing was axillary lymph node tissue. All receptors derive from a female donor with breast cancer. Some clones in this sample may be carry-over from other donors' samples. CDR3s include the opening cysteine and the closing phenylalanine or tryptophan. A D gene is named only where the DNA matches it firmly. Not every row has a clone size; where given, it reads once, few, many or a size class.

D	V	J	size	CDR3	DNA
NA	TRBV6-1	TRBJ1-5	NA	CASSEKIDNQPQHF	TGTGCCAGCAGTGAAAAGATAGATAATCAGCCCCAGCATTTT
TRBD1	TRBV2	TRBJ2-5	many	CASSALGQRKETQYF	TGTGCCAGCAGTGCCTTGGGACAGCGTAAAGAGACCCAGTACTTC
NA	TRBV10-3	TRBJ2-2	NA	CAISVPGTVLRAVLRAGELFF	NA
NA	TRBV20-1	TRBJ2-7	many	CSAKSGLSSYEQYF	TGCAGTGCCAAAAGCGGGTTGAGCTCCTACGAGCAGTACTTC
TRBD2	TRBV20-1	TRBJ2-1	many	CSAREGSGSNEQFF	TGCAGTGCTAGAGAAGGTAGCGGGAGTAATGAGCAGTTCTTC
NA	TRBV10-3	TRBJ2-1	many	CAISSASTYNEQFF	TGTGCCATCAGTTCAGCTTCGACGTACAATGAGCAGTTCTTC
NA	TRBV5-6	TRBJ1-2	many	CASSWGGPNGYTF	TGTGCCAGCAGCTGGGGGGGTCCCAATGGCTACACCTTC
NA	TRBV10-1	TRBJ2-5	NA	CAKVSWSRETQYF	TGCGCCAAGGTGAGTTGGAGCCGGGAGACCCAGTACTTC
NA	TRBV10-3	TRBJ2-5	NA	CAISTERASQETQYF	TGTGCCATCAGTACCGAGCGGGCTTCACAAGAGACCCAGTACTTC
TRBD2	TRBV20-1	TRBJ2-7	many	CSVSAWREQYEQYF	TGCAGCGTAAGCGCCTGGCGGGAGCAGTACGAGCAGTACTTC
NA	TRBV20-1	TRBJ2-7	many	CSVAPPGHDYEQYF	TGCAGTGTTGCTCCGCCGGGACACGACTACGAGCAGTACTTC
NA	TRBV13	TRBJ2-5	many	CASSGSRIRFQETQYF	TGTGCCAGCAGCGGAAGTCGAATACGCTTCCAAGAGACCCAGTACTTC
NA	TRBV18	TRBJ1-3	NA	CASSPPSGNTIYF	TGTGCCAGCTCACCACCGAGTGGAAACACCATATATTTT
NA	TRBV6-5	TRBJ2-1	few	CASRGATRDNEQFF	TGTGCCAGCCGGGGAGCAACCAGAGACAATGAGCAGTTCTTC
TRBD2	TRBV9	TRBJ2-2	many	CASSATSGRRRELFF	TGTGCCAGCAGCGCGACTAGCGGGAGACGAAGGGAGCTGTTTTTT
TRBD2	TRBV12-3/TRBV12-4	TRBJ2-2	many	CASTLTSGSEANTGELFF	TGTGCCAGCACCCTGACTAGCGGGAGTGAGGCGAACACCGGGGAGCTGTTTTTT